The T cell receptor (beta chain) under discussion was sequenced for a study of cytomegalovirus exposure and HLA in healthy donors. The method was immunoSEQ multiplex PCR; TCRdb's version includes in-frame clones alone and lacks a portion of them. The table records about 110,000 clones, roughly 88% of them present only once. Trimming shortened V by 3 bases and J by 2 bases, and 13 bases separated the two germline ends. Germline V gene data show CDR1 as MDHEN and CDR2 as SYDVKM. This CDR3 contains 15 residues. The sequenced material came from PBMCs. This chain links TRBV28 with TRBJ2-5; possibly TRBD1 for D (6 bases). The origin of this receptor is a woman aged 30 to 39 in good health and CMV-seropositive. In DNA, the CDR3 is TGTGCCAGCAGTTTCAACCGGGACATACAAGAGACCCAGTACTTC. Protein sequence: CASSFNRDIQETQYF.